One and the same sample provided the 30 T cell receptor beta chains below, sequenced in a study of T cell clonotyping in hematopoietic cell transplantation. Profiled with immunoSEQ multiplex PCR; TCRdb holds only in-frame clones, not every one. The data contain about 27,000 clones, approximately 77% of them seen just once; the ten biggest clones take up about 6.5%. The time point denotes: recipient sample about 28 days before transplant, after cytoreduction. This sample comprised peripheral blood mononuclear cells, obtained before stem cell transplant. These receptors all stem from a man in his fifties or sixties with myelodysplastic syndrome. Some clones in this sample may be carry-over from other donors' samples.

V gene TRBV7-6 combines with J gene TRBJ2-3; the D gene is possibly TRBD1 (6 bases). V lost 5 bases and J lost 5, with 14 bases in between. The CDR3 is 14 residues long. Per the germline V gene, CDR1 is SGHVS and CDR2 is FNYEAQ. CDR3 loop: CASSPAQGIDTQYF. The CDR3 DNA follows: TGTGCCAGCAGCCCAGCTCAGGGGATAGATACGCAGTATTTT.

This clone has a handful of counts. The V and J genes are TRBV6-6 and TRBJ1-2; D is unclear. Germline V gives CDR1 MNHNY, CDR2 SVGAGI (reference sequence). The V gene lost 4 bases and the J gene lost 7 bases, with 10 bases spanning the gap. The length of the CDR3 is 12 residues. The DNA for the CDR3 is TGTGCCAGCAGTTCACGCACCGGTGGCTACACCTTC. Translated, it gives CASSSRTGGYTF.

This clone was recorded once. CDR3 in amino acids: CASSVGLAGGPEQYF. The CDR3 DNA reads TGTGCCAGCAGCGTGGGACTAGCGGGAGGGCCCGAGCAGTACTTC. This chain connects TRBV9 to TRBJ2-7; 16 bases fit TRBD2. With V trimmed by 2 bases and J by 6 bases, 2 bases remained unmatched. This CDR3 is built from 15 residues. Germline CDR1 is SGDLS and CDR2 is YYNGEE. Using reference TRBV9 and TRBJ2-7 for the parts outside the CDR3, the full variable domain is DSGVTQTPKHLITATGQRVTLRCSPRSGDLSVYWYQQSLDQGLQFLIQYYNGEERAKGNILERFSAQQFPDLHSELNLSSLELGDSALYFCASSVGLAGGPEQYFGPGTRLTVT.

This clone turned up a few times. V usage is TRBV20-1 and J usage is TRBJ2-3; D gene ambiguous. Germline CDR1 reads DFQATT; CDR2 reads SNEGSKA (reference sequence). The CDR3 consists of 10 residues. V was pared by 4 bases and J by 5 bases, with 4 bases between. The CDR3 loop is CSANLDTQYF. For the CDR3, the DNA is TGCAGTGCTAATCTAGATACGCAGTATTTT.

V and J are TRBV14 and TRBJ1-2, with 9 bases that match TRBD1. Germline V gives CDR1 SGHDN, CDR2 FVKESK. Losses at the gene ends were 2 bases for V and 3 bases for J; bases not matched to a gene: 10. The CDR3 runs 17 residues. The CDR3 reads CASSQLGQGSRDYGYTF. As DNA, the CDR3 is TGTGCCAGCAGCCAATTGGGACAGGGTTCGAGGGACTATGGCTACACCTTC. Together with reference TRBV14 and TRBJ1-2, the CDR3 gives the full variable domain: EAGVTQFPSHSVIEKGQTVTLRCDPISGHDNLYWYRRVMGKEIKFLLHFVKESKQDESGMPNNRFLAERTGGTYSTLKVQPAELEDSGVYFCASSQLGQGSRDYGYTFGSGTRLTVV.

The gene calls are TRBV6-1 and TRBJ2-1; D not certain. The CDR3 contains 14 residues. In germline, CDR1 is MNHNS, CDR2 SASEGT. V shed 4 bases and J shed 7 bases, with 14 bases lying between them. The CDR3 DNA reads TGTGCCAGCAGTGTTAACCCCCTCATTAATGAGCAGTTCTTC. Translated, it gives CASSVNPLINEQFF.

The V call is TRBV6-1, the J call TRBJ1-5, with D uncertain. The CDR3 loop spans 11 amino acids. V was cut by 4 bases and J by 4 bases, with 2 bases left in between. In germline, CDR1 is MNHNS, CDR2 SASEGT. CDR3 amino acids: CASSGNQPQHF. CDR3 sequence (DNA): TGTGCCAGCAGTGGGAATCAGCCCCAGCATTTT.

This clone was seen a few times. The gene calls are TRBV29-1 and TRBJ1-2; no firm D call. V lost 5 bases and J lost 1, with 8 bases in between. The CDR3 totals 12 residues. CDR1 is SQVTM and CDR2 is ANQGSEA in the germline V gene. CDR3 residues: CSVQGINYGYTF. The CDR3 DNA sequence: TGCAGCGTTCAAGGGATTAACTATGGCTACACCTTC.

CDR3 sequence reads: CASSDKGQTIYGYTF. The CDR3 DNA is TGTGCCAGCAGTGATAAGGGACAGACCATCTATGGCTACACCTTC. V gene TRBV2 combines with J gene TRBJ1-2; 7 bases align to TRBD1. The CDR3 length is 15 residues. The germline CDR1 and CDR2 sequences are SNHLY and FYNNEI. V gave up 3 bases and J gave up 4 bases; unmatched junction bases: 8.

This clone was detected only a few times. The DNA of the CDR3 is TGTGCCTGGAGTGGTCGCGGACCTAACTATGGCTACACCTTC. This sequence encodes CAWSGRGPNYGYTF. This chain connects TRBV30 to TRBJ1-2; D gene ambiguous. Germline V gene data show CDR1 as GTSNPN and CDR2 as SVGIG (reference sequence). CDR3 length: 14 residues. The V and J ends lost 1 base and 0 bases respectively, with 9 bases between them.

The chain recombines TRBV4-1 with TRBJ1-2; D is undetermined. Deletions cut 5 bases from V and 0 bases from J, with 7 bases between. From germline, CDR1 is MGHRA and CDR2 YSYEKL. The CDR3 consists of 13 residues. CDR3 sequence reads: CASSGGTNYGYTF. CDR3 in DNA: TGCGCCAGCAGCGGCGGGACTAACTATGGCTACACCTTC.

This chain joins TRBV30 and TRBJ1-2; 9 bases fit TRBD1. The length of the CDR3 is 14 residues. V gave up 2 bases and J gave up 4 bases; unmatched junction bases: 5. Germline V gene lookup returns CDR1 GTSNPN and CDR2 SVGIG (reference sequence). The CDR3 bases are TGTGCCTGGAGTATAAAGGGACAGGGCTATGGCTACACCTTC. It codes for CAWSIKGQGYGYTF.

This clone is a singleton in its sample. The rearrangement uses TRBV6-5 and TRBJ2-7, with 8 positions matching TRBD2. The germline gives CDR1 MNHEY, CDR2 SVGAGI. Trimming removed 8 bases from V and 0 bases from J; junction bases left unmatched: 6. The CDR3 spans 14 residues. CDR3 DNA sequence: TGTGCCAGCCATCGGGGGGGTAGCTCCTACGAGCAGTACTTC. This translates into CASHRGGSSYEQYF.

The chain has TRBV28 and TRBJ2-7; the D gene could be TRBD1 or TRBD2 (5 bases each). V was clipped by 3 bases and J by 3 bases, with 6 bases between them. The CDR3 is made up of 12 amino acids. Germline V CDR1 and CDR2: MDHEN, SYDVKM. The CDR3 DNA sequence: TGTGCCAGCAGTTTGGGGGTCTACGAGCAGTACTTC. As protein: CASSLGVYEQYF.

The chain is built from TRBV19 and TRBJ1-5, with a tentative D call TRBD1 (5 bases). Germline CDR1 and CDR2: LNHDA and SQIVND (reference sequence). The CDR3 spans 14 residues. The V end lost 5 bases, the J end lost 4 bases, and 12 bases lay between the germline ends. The CDR3 protein is CASSAPGPNQPQHF. In nucleotides, the CDR3 is TGTGCCAGTAGTGCCCCGGGACCTAATCAGCCCCAGCATTTT. Combining the CDR3 with reference TRBV19 and TRBJ1-5 gives the whole variable domain DGGITQSPKYLFRKEGQNVTLSCEQNLNHDAMYWYRQDPGQGLRLIYYSQIVNDFQKGDIAEGYSVSREKKESFPLTVTSAQKNPTAFYLCASSAPGPNQPQHFGDGTRLSIL.

This clone was seen more than once but under ten times. The rearrangement uses TRBV7-2 and TRBJ1-4, with 8 bases matching TRBD1. The CDR3 has 14 residues. Germline V gene data show CDR1 as SGHTA and CDR2 as FQGNSA. V shed 4 bases, J shed 6 bases, and the junction held 4 bases outside the gene matches. CDR3 sequence: CASSSQGADEKLFF. Written as DNA, the CDR3 is TGTGCCAGCAGCTCGCAGGGGGCAGATGAAAAACTGTTTTTT.

J is TRBJ2-7 and V is TRBV7-6; D may be TRBD1 (6 bases). V lost 1 base and J 5 bases, leaving 15 bases between the germline ends. CDR3 size: 15 residues. The germline V gene encodes CDR1 SGHVS and CDR2 FNYEAQ. This chain's CDR3 is CASSLGWEQGNEQYF. CDR3 in DNA: TGTGCCAGCAGCTTAGGCTGGGAACAGGGAAACGAGCAGTACTTC.

CDR3 in amino acids: CSVEGLAGEEQYF. The CDR3 coding sequence is TGCAGCGTTGAGGGACTAGCGGGAGAAGAGCAGTACTTC. The chain joins TRBV29-1 to TRBJ2-7; 14 bases map to TRBD2. CDR3 length: 13 amino acids. Per germline, CDR1 SQVTM and CDR2 ANQGSEA. The J segment lost 7 bases and the V segment lost 3 bases, leaving 2 bases of the junction unmatched.

The chain recombines TRBV5-1 with TRBJ2-1; D gene uncertain. The ends were cut back, 4 bases at V and 1 base at J, with 12 bases in the middle. The CDR3 has 15 residues. Germline V gene lookup returns CDR1 SGHRS and CDR2 YFSETQ. The CDR3 spells CASSPRSSSYNEQFF. DNA of the CDR3: TGCGCCAGCAGCCCCAGGTCCAGTTCCTACAATGAGCAGTTCTTC.

The chain uses TRBV30 and TRBJ2-2, with a weak D call TRBD2 (6 bases). This CDR3 spans 15 amino acids. Trimming took off 2 bases at V and 5 bases at J, with 15 bases between the two ends. Germline-derived CDR1 and CDR2 are GTSNPN and SVGIG (reference sequence). The CDR3 DNA reads as TGTGCCTGGAGTAGGAGGGTAGGGAGTACCGGGGAGCTGTTTTTT. Translated, it gives CAWSRRVGSTGELFF.

The chain joins TRBV1 to TRBJ2-7; TRBD2 reflects the table's D call only, with no check against the DNA. TRBV1 constitutes a pseudogene. The CDR3 runs 10 residues. In DNA form, the CDR3 reads TGCACCAGCAGCCAGGGGCGGGGTGGCTTC. This translates into CTSSQGRGGF.

The chain employs TRBV6-5 and TRBJ1-2, with a possible D match to TRBD1 (5 bases). This CDR3 is built from 15 residues. The germline V gene has CDR1 MNHEY and CDR2 SVGAGI. Trimming removed 2 bases from V and 0 bases from J, with 10 bases in between. The CDR3 sequence: CASSYEGTSNYGYTF. CDR3 sequence (DNA): TGTGCCAGCAGTTACGAAGGGACTTCTAACTATGGCTACACCTTC.

The CDR3: CASSANTNTEAFF. DNA of the CDR3: TGTGCCAGCAGTGCCAATACGAACACTGAAGCTTTCTTT. The V and J genes are TRBV6-5 and TRBJ1-1, with D hard to call. CDR3 size: 13 residues. The ends were cut back, 5 bases at V and 1 base at J, with 8 bases in the middle. CDR1 and CDR2 from the germline V gene are MNHEY and SVGAGI.

The V and J genes are TRBV19 and TRBJ2-7, with a tentative D call TRBD2 (6 bases). Trimming pared 5 bases from V and 0 bases from J, leaving 14 bases between. The CDR3 extends over 15 amino acids. CDR1 LNHDA and CDR2 SQIVND come from the germline V gene (reference sequence). The CDR3 reads CASSPRRDHSYEQYF. The CDR3 region has the DNA TGTGCCAGTAGTCCCAGGCGGGACCACTCCTACGAGCAGTACTTC.

The rearrangement links TRBV29-1 to TRBJ1-2, with D maybe TRBD1 (5 bases). The V end was cut by 5 bases, the J end by 2 bases, with 12 bases between. CDR3 length equals 13 residues. Germline loops: CDR1 SQVTM, CDR2 ANQGSEA. The CDR3 protein is CSVPRDQNYGYTF. The CDR3 coding sequence is TGCAGCGTTCCCCGGGACCAGAACTATGGCTACACCTTC.

The chain couples TRBV30 to TRBJ2-3; unclear D gene. Germline V CDR1 and CDR2: GTSNPN, SVGIG (reference sequence). The CDR3 length is 12 residues. Trimming removed 4 bases from V and 1 base from J, with 6 bases in between. The chain's CDR3 is CAWKDRTDTQYF. The CDR3 DNA reads TGTGCCTGGAAGGATCGCACAGATACGCAGTATTTT.

This rearrangement joins TRBV5-6 to TRBJ2-7, with 14 bases lining up with TRBD2. J was trimmed by 5 bases and V by 0 bases; bases with no gene match: 13. CDR3 length: 19 amino acids. Germline lookup yields CDR1 SGHDT and CDR2 YYEEEE. The CDR3 nucleotides are TGTGCCAGCAGCTTGGCGGGACTAGCGGGGGTATACCCCCATAACGAGCAGTACTTC. Translating gives CASSLAGLAGVYPHNEQYF.

The rearrangement joins TRBV6-1 to TRBJ2-3; D remains unclear. Germline V lookup: CDR1 MNHNS, CDR2 SASEGT. V lost 10 bases to trimming and J lost 6 bases, with 11 bases between them. The CDR3 runs 11 residues. Here the CDR3 DNA reads TGTGCCACCAAATTGATGGATACGCAGTATTTT. It specifies CATKLMDTQYF.

This clone was recorded only once. The DNA of the CDR3 is TGTGCCAGCAGCTCAGCCCGGGACTACGAGCAGTACTTC. Protein sequence: CASSSARDYEQYF. The gene calls are TRBV5-4 and TRBJ2-7; maybe TRBD2 (5 bases). Trimming took off 3 bases at V and 3 bases at J, with 10 bases between the two ends. From germline, CDR1 is SGHNT and CDR2 YYREEE (reference sequence). The length of the CDR3 is 13 residues. Full variable domain (remainder filled in from reference TRBV5-4 and TRBJ2-7): ETGVTQSPTHLIKTRGQQVTLRCSSQSGHNTVSWYQQALGQGPQFIFQYYREEENGRGNFPPRFSGLQFPNYSSELNVNALELDDSALYLCASSSARDYEQYFGPGTRLTVT.

The J gene is TRBJ2-1, the V gene TRBV29-1; D is unclear. The germline V and J ends were trimmed by 4 bases and 6 bases, with 10 bases remaining between them. The germline V gene encodes CDR1 SQVTM and CDR2 ANQGSEA. This CDR3 comprises 12 residues. The CDR3 is CSVVGSGNEQFF. As DNA, the CDR3 is TGCAGCGTTGTGGGAAGTGGCAATGAGCAGTTCTTC.